The rows below give T cell receptor beta chains drawn from one sample of a study of CD8+ T cells in alopecia areata. Sequencing was performed with immunoSEQ multiplex PCR; in TCRdb, only in-frame clones are kept and a portion is missing. The sample shows under 150,000 clones, 82% of them seen only once. The source material was CD8+ T cells sorted from blood, sampled at week 4, from a patient treated with tofacitinib. These receptors all stem from a human donor with alopecia areata. Both conserved end residues are part of each CDR3. The order of the fields is D gene, V gene, CDR3 length, J gene, clone size, CDR3 protein, CDR3 DNA. D genes are given only for firm matches. Size is stated for part of the rows, as once, few or many counts, or as a class when the clone is expanded.

>NA|TRBV6-4|13|TRBJ1-2|NA
CASSDPAGYGYTF
TGTGCCAGCAGTGACCCAGCGGGCTATGGCTACACCTTC
>NA|TRBV5-4|14|TRBJ2-2|NA
CASSYAPGNGELFF
TGTGCCAGCAGCTATGCTCCAGGGAACGGGGAGCTGTTTTTT
>NA|TRBV4-2|18|TRBJ2-2|NA
CASSQDVRVGGNTGELFF
TGTGCCAGCAGCCAAGATGTCAGGGTAGGGGGAAACACCGGGGAGCTGTTTTTT
>NA|TRBV2|15|TRBJ2-3|NA
CASSSGLLGTDTQYF
TGTGCCAGCAGTTCGGGACTCCTTGGAACAGATACGCAGTATTTT
>NA|TRBV6-5|11|TRBJ1-3|NA
CASRQGNTIYF
TGTGCCAGCAGACAGGGAAACACCATATATTTT
>NA|TRBV5-1|13|TRBJ2-1|few
CASSPDSYNEQFF
TGCGCCAGCAGCCCGGACAGTTACAATGAGCAGTTCTTC
>TRBD1|TRBV6-5|12|TRBJ2-7|NA
CASSLQGDEQYF
TGTGCCAGCAGTTTACAGGGGGACGAGCAGTACTTC
>NA|TRBV5-1|12|TRBJ2-7|NA
CASSSGDYEQYF
TGCGCCAGCAGCTCTGGTGACTACGAGCAGTACTTC
>NA|TRBV4-2|14|TRBJ2-7|NA
CASSQEQYSYEQYF
TGTGCCAGCAGCCAAGAACAGTATTCCTACGAGCAGTACTTC
>NA|TRBV29-1|14|TRBJ2-1|NA
CSVEARGPINEQFF
TGCAGCGTTGAAGCTCGTGGTCCCATCAATGAGCAGTTCTTC
>NA|TRBV4-3|15|TRBJ1-2|NA
CASSQGEARDYGYTF
TGCGCCAGCAGCCAAGGGGAGGCCAGAGACTATGGCTACACCTTC
>TRBD2|TRBV5-1|16|TRBJ2-1|NA
CASSSSSGVTYNEQFF
TGCGCCAGCAGCTCGTCTAGCGGGGTGACCTACAATGAGCAGTTCTTC
>NA|TRBV29-1|11|TRBJ1-2|NA
CSHQEGAGYTF
TGCAGCCACCAGGAAGGGGCTGGCTACACCTTC
>NA|TRBV7-9|14|TRBJ2-3|NA
CASHPGISTDTQYF
TGTGCCAGCCATCCCGGGATCAGCACAGATACGCAGTATTTT
>NA|TRBV2|16|TRBJ2-1|NA
CASSEARADSYNEQFF
TGTGCCAGCAGTGAAGCTCGAGCGGACTCCTACAATGAGCAGTTCTTC
>TRBD1|TRBV30|14|TRBJ2-5|NA
CAWSVADREETQYF
TGTGCCTGGAGTGTCGCAGACAGGGAAGAGACCCAGTACTTC
>TRBD1|TRBV7-9|16|TRBJ2-3|NA
CASRPRTGERTDTQYF
TGTGCCAGCAGACCAAGGACAGGTGAAAGGACAGATACGCAGTATTTT
>TRBD2|TRBV7-6|16|TRBJ2-5|few
CASSLASGATRETQYF
TGTGCCAGCAGCTTAGCTAGCGGGGCTACTAGGGAGACCCAGTACTTC
>NA|TRBV11-2|12|TRBJ1-1|NA
CASSLLGSEAFF
TGTGCCAGCAGCCTACTGGGCTCTGAAGCTTTCTTT
>NA|TRBV4-3|13|TRBJ1-2|NA
CASSYLDGKGYTF
TGCGCCAGCAGCTATCTGGATGGAAAGGGCTACACCTTC
>NA|TRBV7-8|12|TRBJ2-7|NA
CASSVGNYEQYF
TGTGCCAGCAGCGTTGGCAACTACGAGCAGTACTTC
>TRBD2|TRBV10-3|19|TRBJ2-7|NA
CAISETPFQTSGSSYEQYF
TGTGCCATCAGTGAGACCCCCTTCCAGACTAGCGGGAGCTCCTACGAGCAGTACTTC
>NA|TRBV7-9|13|TRBJ2-3|once
CASSREATDTQYF
TGTGCCAGCAGCCGAGAGGCAACAGATACGCAGTATTTT
>NA|TRBV25-1|12|TRBJ2-1|NA
CASMRAADEQFF
TGTGCCAGCATGAGGGCTGCCGATGAGCAGTTCTTC
>TRBD1|TRBV4-1|16|TRBJ2-1|few
CASSQDRDSLYNEQFF
TGCGCCAGCAGCCAAGATCGGGACAGCCTCTACAATGAGCAGTTCTTC
>NA|TRBV14|12|TRBJ1-6|NA
CASSLQNSPLHF
TGTGCCAGCAGCCTACAAAATTCACCCCTCCACTTT
>TRBD2|TRBV7-2|16|TRBJ2-7|NA
CASSRTGTTLSYEQYF
TGTGCCAGCAGCCGCACCGGGACTACCCTCTCCTACGAGCAGTACTTC
>NA|TRBV15|13|TRBJ2-3|NA
CATSRDLADTQYF
TGTGCCACCAGCAGAGATCTAGCGGATACGCAGTATTTT
>NA|TRBV6-5|14|TRBJ2-7|NA
CASSYYGREDEQYF
TGTGCCAGCAGTTACTACGGCAGGGAGGACGAGCAGTACTTC
>TRBD2|TRBV5-6|16|TRBJ2-2|NA
CASSHPRAGETGELFF
TGTGCCAGCAGTCACCCGAGGGCGGGGGAGACCGGGGAGCTGTTTTTT
>NA|TRBV7-9|13|TRBJ1-5|NA
CASSFYSNQPQHF
TGTGCCAGCAGCTTCTATAGCAATCAGCCCCAGCATTTT
>TRBD2|TRBV15|16|TRBJ2-1|NA
CATSTVLAGGHDEQFF
TGTGCCACCAGCACCGTACTAGCGGGGGGGCATGATGAGCAGTTCTTC
>NA|TRBV6-5|14|TRBJ1-1|NA
CASSYGVWVTEAFF
TGTGCCAGCAGTTACGGTGTCTGGGTAACTGAAGCTTTCTTT
>NA|TRBV7-2|11|TRBJ2-5|NA
CASSQQETQYF
TGTGCCAGCAGCCAGCAAGAGACCCAGTACTTC
>TRBD2|TRBV7-6|15|TRBJ2-7|once
CASSSPTSGAYEQYF
TGTGCCAGCAGCTCGCCGACTAGCGGAGCCTACGAGCAGTACTTC
>NA|TRBV7-9|12|TRBJ2-5|NA
CASSLIVETQYF
TGTGCCAGCAGCTTAATAGTGGAGACCCAGTACTTC
>NA|TRBV11-2|14|TRBJ2-7|NA
CASSLGRGIYEQYF
TGTGCCAGCAGCTTAGGACGGGGGATCTACGAGCAGTACTTC
>NA|TRBV2|12|TRBJ2-7|NA
CASHDRMGEQYF
TGTGCCAGCCACGACAGGATGGGCGAGCAGTACTTC
>NA|TRBV19|12|TRBJ1-1|NA
CASASATAEAFF
TGTGCCAGTGCCTCGGCCACTGCTGAAGCTTTCTTT
>NA|TRBV25-1|13|TRBJ1-1|NA
CASSVRGITEAFF
TGTGCCAGCAGTGTAAGGGGAATCACTGAAGCTTTCTTT
>NA|TRBV5-1|14|TRBJ2-3|NA
CASSGGTRTDTQYF
TGCGCCAGCAGCGGGGGGACTCGCACAGATACGCAGTATTTT
>NA|TRBV7-9|14|TRBJ2-1|few
CASAFSGSYNEQFF
TGTGCCAGCGCCTTTAGCGGCTCCTACAATGAGCAGTTCTTC
>TRBD1|TRBV6-5|16|TRBJ2-2|NA
CASSSRTGLYTGELFF
TGTGCCAGCAGTTCGCGGACAGGGCTGTACACCGGGGAGCTGTTTTTT
>TRBD2|TRBV11-1|16|TRBJ2-1|NA
CASSRPSGGGRNEQFF
TGTGCCAGCAGCCGTCCTAGCGGGGGGGGCCGCAATGAGCAGTTCTTC
>NA|TRBV7-3|15|TRBJ2-3|NA
CASSLGRGSTDTQYF
TGTGCCAGCAGCTTAGGTAGGGGATCGACAGATACGCAGTATTTT
>NA|TRBV7-9|13|TRBJ2-7|once
CASSLAAGREQYF
TGTGCCAGCAGCTTAGCCGCTGGACGGGAGCAGTACTTC
>NA|TRBV29-1|13|TRBJ2-7|NA
CSVLGFSSYEQYF
TGCAGCGTCCTAGGATTCAGCTCCTACGAGCAGTACTTC
>NA|TRBV9|15|TRBJ2-3|NA
CASSVAGPHTDTQYF
TGTGCCAGCAGCGTAGCGGGGCCCCACACAGATACGCAGTATTTT
>TRBD1|TRBV7-6|14|TRBJ2-1|NA
CASSLGQGSNEQFF
TGTGCCAGCAGCCTTGGACAGGGTAGTAATGAGCAGTTCTTC
>NA|TRBV4-2|15|TRBJ1-5|few
CASSRTPGVNQPQHF
TGTGCCAGCAGCCGAACCCCGGGGGTCAATCAGCCCCAGCATTTT
>NA|TRBV6-5|15|TRBJ2-3|NA
CASSYAAGSGDTQYF
TGTGCCAGCAGTTATGCGGCGGGCTCAGGAGATACGCAGTATTTT
>NA|TRBV21-1|14|TRBJ1-4|NA
CASGRFATNEKLFF
TGTGCCAGCGGGCGATTTGCAACTAATGAAAAACTGTTTTTT